This T cell receptor (beta chain) is from a study of blood T cell repertoires in COVID-19. Across the whole study: The origin of the acute and convalescent COVID-19 samples was the United States, Italy and Spain.

In Seattle, patients joined the study during active infection and were tracked longitudinally. This table comes from immunoSEQ multiplex PCR, and its TCRdb copy is limited to in-frame clones, with some not included. The sample records hundreds of thousands of clones, 70% to 90% being singletons. Germline lookup yields CDR1 LGHDT and CDR2 YNNKEL (reference sequence). This CDR3 spans 14 amino acids. Trimming left V 1 base short and J 5 bases short, with 11 bases between. Sequencing was carried out using peripheral blood. The receptor was derived from a woman in her sixties with COVID-19, enrolled during active disease. The genes are TRBV3-1 (or the pseudogene TRBV3-2) and TRBJ1-2; D may be TRBD1 (5 bases). The CDR3 protein is CASSQGAGLYGYTF. CDR3 nucleotide sequence: TGTGCCAGCAGCCAAGGGGCGGGGCTATATGGCTACACCTTC.